Listed here are 18 T cell receptor beta chains from one sample, sequenced in a study of shared clonotypes between healthy human individuals. TCRdb's copy holds only in-frame clones and misses some; the assay was immunoSEQ multiplex PCR. This sample has roughly 1,600,000 clones, with 98% to 99% found just once. Source material: naive CD4+ T cells sorted from blood. Noted subset: CD45RA+ positively selected. Every receptor here comes from a man in his thirties or forties in good health.

This chain connects TRBV9 to TRBJ2-7, with D maybe TRBD2 (5 bases). Germline CDR1 reads SGDLS; CDR2 reads YYNGEE. The CDR3 loop spans 15 amino acids. Trimming took 4 bases from V and 2 from J, leaving 16 bases between them. CDR3 coding DNA: TGTGCCAGCAGCCCCCAAGCGGACGGTACCTACGAGCAGTACTTC. It encodes CASSPQADGTYEQYF. The variable domain in full, completed from reference TRBV9 and TRBJ2-7, reads DSGVTQTPKHLITATGQRVTLRCSPRSGDLSVYWYQQSLDQGLQFLIQYYNGEERAKGNILERFSAQQFPDLHSELNLSSLELGDSALYFCASSPQADGTYEQYFGPGTRLTVT.

This sequence joins TRBV5-4 and TRBJ2-3, with D uncertain. Germline V gene lookup returns CDR1 SGHNT and CDR2 YYREEE (reference sequence). The CDR3 runs 14 residues. V lost 1 base and J lost 0, with 6 bases in between. The CDR3 protein is CASSLPLSTDTQYF. CDR3 nucleotide sequence: TGTGCCAGCAGCTTGCCTCTTAGCACAGATACGCAGTATTTT.

A note on this clone: Other DNA sequences in this sample translate to the same CDR3. The chain couples TRBV18 to TRBJ2-5; 7 bases are a match to TRBD2. V was clipped by 3 bases and J by 3 bases; unmatched bases: 4. CDR1 KGHSH and CDR2 LQKENI come from the germline V gene. The CDR3 is 14 amino acids. The CDR3 region is CASSPQSGEETQYF. CDR3 nucleotide sequence: TGTGCCAGCTCACCTCAGAGCGGGGAAGAGACCCAGTACTTC.

This sequence joins TRBV5-1 and TRBJ1-1; no firm D call. Trimming took 5 bases from V and 4 from J, leaving 15 bases between them. This CDR3 has 14 residues. Per the germline V gene, CDR1 is SGHRS and CDR2 is YFSETQ. CDR3 coding DNA: TGCGCCAGCAGGGAAAGCGGCTCACCCACTGAAGCTTTCTTT. Translated: CASRESGSPTEAFF.

The rearrangement joins TRBV25-1 to TRBJ2-7, with unresolved D. Trimming removed 4 bases at V and 0 bases at J, with 13 bases between. Germline V gives CDR1 MGHDK, CDR2 SYGVNS. This CDR3 has 15 amino acids. The CDR3 region has the DNA TGTGCCAGCAGTGCCCCGGGCCTTAGCTCCTACGAGCAGTACTTC. It translates to CASSAPGLSSYEQYF.

The chain employs TRBV11-1 and TRBJ2-7; unclear D gene. CDR1 SGHAT and CDR2 FQDESV come from the germline V gene (reference sequence). Trimming cost V 5 bases and J 3 bases, with 14 bases left between them. This CDR3 is built from 14 residues. The CDR3 protein is CASSPDRFSYEQYF. The CDR3 DNA reads TGTGCCAGCAGCCCCGACCGATTCAGCTACGAGCAGTACTTC.

The chain couples TRBV5-4 to TRBJ2-7; 7 nucleotides match TRBD2. This CDR3 has 14 residues. Per the germline V gene, CDR1 is SGHNT and CDR2 is YYREEE (reference sequence). Losses at the gene ends were 3 bases for V and 4 bases for J; bases not matched to a gene: 7. The CDR3 sequence: CASSSLGGRYEQYF. CDR3 nucleotides: TGTGCCAGCAGCTCCCTCGGGGGGAGGTACGAGCAGTACTTC.

This chain joins TRBV7-9 and TRBJ1-4; maybe TRBD1 (6 bases). The CDR3 extends over 15 amino acids. V lost 1 base and J 10 bases, leaving 16 bases between the germline ends. CDR1 and CDR2 (germline): SEHNR, FQNEAQ (reference sequence). CDR3 sequence (DNA): TGTGCCAGCAGCTTAGTTACGGGGAAAGGGGGAAAACTGTTTTTT. This gives the protein CASSLVTGKGGKLFF.

The V and J genes are TRBV11-2 and TRBJ1-5, with D perhaps TRBD1 (5 bases). This CDR3 spans 14 amino acids. Germline V gene sequence: CDR1 SGHAT, CDR2 FQNNGV. V shed 2 bases and J shed 6 bases, with 11 bases lying between them. In DNA form, the CDR3 reads TGTGCCAGCAGCTTAAGTGGGGGACGTCAGCCCCAGCATTTT. This translates into CASSLSGGRQPQHF.

This sequence joins TRBV10-3 and TRBJ2-2, with unresolved D. The CDR3 has 14 amino acids. Germline lookup yields CDR1 ENHRY and CDR2 SYGVKD. V lost 4 bases to trimming and J lost 5 bases, with 11 bases between them. CDR3 DNA: TGTGCCATCAGTGGCGGAGTAGAGACCGGGGAGCTGTTTTTT. This encodes CAISGGVETGELFF.

This rearrangement joins TRBV6-6 to TRBJ2-3; 7 nucleotides match TRBD1. Germline V gives CDR1 MNHNY, CDR2 SVGAGI (reference sequence). The CDR3 is 15 residues long. With 0 bases clipped from V and 3 bases from J, the junction kept 3 bases outside the gene matches. The CDR3 coding sequence is TGTGCCAGCAGTTACTCGACAGGGAATACAGATACGCAGTATTTT. Protein product: CASSYSTGNTDTQYF.

This clone was counted a single time. The chain is built from TRBV10-3 and TRBJ2-7; D is uncertain. This CDR3 contains 12 residues. The germline V gene encodes CDR1 ENHRY and CDR2 SYGVKD. V shed 6 bases and J shed 2 bases, with 8 bases lying between them. In DNA, the CDR3 is TGTGCCATCAGCCGGACGACCTACGAGCAGTACTTC. Translated, it gives CAISRTTYEQYF.

For this clone: Other DNA sequences in this sample translate to the same CDR3. J is TRBJ1-1 and V is TRBV11-3; unclear D gene. Germline loops: CDR1 SGHNT, CDR2 YENEEA. Trimming left V 3 bases short and J 1 base short, with 6 bases between. The CDR3 sequence is 13 residues long. The chain's CDR3 is CASSFGRNTEAFF. The CDR3 DNA reads as TGTGCCAGCAGCTTCGGGCGGAACACTGAAGCTTTCTTT.

The gene calls are TRBV9 and TRBJ1-1; D gene uncertain. Germline V gives CDR1 SGDLS, CDR2 YYNGEE. CDR3 length equals 15 residues. Trimming shortened V by 4 bases and J by 1 base, and 14 bases separated the two germline ends. The CDR3 DNA is TGTGCCAGCAGCACTTTCAGCCGTGGGAACACTGAAGCTTTCTTT. It encodes CASSTFSRGNTEAFF. Drawing the rest from reference TRBV9 and TRBJ1-1, the complete variable domain is DSGVTQTPKHLITATGQRVTLRCSPRSGDLSVYWYQQSLDQGLQFLIQYYNGEERAKGNILERFSAQQFPDLHSELNLSSLELGDSALYFCASSTFSRGNTEAFFGQGTRLTVV.

The V and J genes are TRBV30 and TRBJ1-2; a possible D gene is TRBD1 (6 bases). Germline V CDR1 and CDR2: GTSNPN, SVGIG (reference sequence). This CDR3 contains 13 residues. Trimming took off 1 base at V and 2 bases at J, with 8 bases between the two ends. CDR3 amino acids: CAWSAQGNYGYTF. Here the CDR3 DNA reads TGTGCCTGGAGTGCTCAGGGGAACTATGGCTACACCTTC.

The chain is built from TRBV28 and TRBJ2-4, with 9 positions matching TRBD1. The germline CDR1 and CDR2 sequences are MDHEN and SYDVKM. V was clipped by 2 bases and J by 0 bases; unmatched bases: 5. The CDR3 has 17 residues. The CDR3 DNA sequence: TGTGCCAGCAGTTTACCGGACAGGGGACTAGCCAAAAACATTCAGTACTTC. Protein: CASSLPDRGLAKNIQYF.

This clone came up once. This chain uses TRBV7-8 with TRBJ2-7, with D unresolved. The CDR3 has 14 amino acids. CDR1 is SGHVS, CDR2 FQNEAQ, per germline. Between the trimmed V and J ends, which lost 0 bases and 1 base, there was a span of 7 bases. The CDR3 sequence is CASSLAAVSYEQYF. The CDR3 coding sequence is TGTGCCAGCAGCTTAGCGGCCGTTTCCTACGAGCAGTACTTC. The entire variable domain, with the rest obtained from reference TRBV7-8 and TRBJ2-7, is as follows: GAGVSQSPRYKVAKRGQDVALRCDPISGHVSLFWYQQALGQGPEFLTYFQNEAQLDKSGLPSDRFFAERPEGSVSTLKIQRTQQEDSAVYLCASSLAAVSYEQYFGPGTRLTVT.

V is TRBV6-1 and J is TRBJ1-2; D unresolved. The ends were cut back, 2 bases at V and 8 bases at J, with 6 bases in the middle. Germline CDR1 reads MNHNS; CDR2 reads SASEGT. This CDR3 region has 11 residues. As DNA, the CDR3 is TGTGCCAGCAGTGAATTCCTCGGCTACACCTTC. It is translated as CASSEFLGYTF.